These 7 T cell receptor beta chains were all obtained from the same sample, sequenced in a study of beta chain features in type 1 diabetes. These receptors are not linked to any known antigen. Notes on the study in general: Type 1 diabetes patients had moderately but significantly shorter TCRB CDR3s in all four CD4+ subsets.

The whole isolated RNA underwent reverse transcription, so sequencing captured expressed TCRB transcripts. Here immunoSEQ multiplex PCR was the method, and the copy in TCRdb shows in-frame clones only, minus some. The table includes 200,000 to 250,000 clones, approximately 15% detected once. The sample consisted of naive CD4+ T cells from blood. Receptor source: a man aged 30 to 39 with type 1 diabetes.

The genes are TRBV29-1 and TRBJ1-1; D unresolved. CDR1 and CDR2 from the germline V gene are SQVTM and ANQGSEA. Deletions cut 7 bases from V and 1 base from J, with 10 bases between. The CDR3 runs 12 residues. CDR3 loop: CSAYAGNTEAFF. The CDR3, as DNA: TGCAGCGCCTACGCGGGGAACACTGAAGCTTTCTTT. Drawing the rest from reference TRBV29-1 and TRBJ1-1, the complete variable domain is SAVISQKPSRDICQRGTSLTIQCQVDSQVTMMFWYRQQPGQSLTLIATANQGSEATYESGFVIDKFPISRPNLTFSTLTVSNMSPEDSSIYLCSAYAGNTEAFFGQGTRLTVV.

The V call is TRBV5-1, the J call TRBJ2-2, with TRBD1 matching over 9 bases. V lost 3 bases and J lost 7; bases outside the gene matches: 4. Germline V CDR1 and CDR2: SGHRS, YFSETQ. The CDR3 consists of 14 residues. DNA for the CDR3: TGCGCCAGCAGCTACAGGGGGCCCGGCGGGGAGCTGTTTTTT. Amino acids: CASSYRGPGGELFF.

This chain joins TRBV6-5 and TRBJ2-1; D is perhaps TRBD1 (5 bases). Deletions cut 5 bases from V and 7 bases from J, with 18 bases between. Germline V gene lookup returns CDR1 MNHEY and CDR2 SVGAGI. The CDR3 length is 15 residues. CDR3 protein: CASSQGVTGGNEQFF. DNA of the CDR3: TGTGCCAGCAGTCAAGGGGTGACGGGCGGTAATGAGCAGTTCTTC.

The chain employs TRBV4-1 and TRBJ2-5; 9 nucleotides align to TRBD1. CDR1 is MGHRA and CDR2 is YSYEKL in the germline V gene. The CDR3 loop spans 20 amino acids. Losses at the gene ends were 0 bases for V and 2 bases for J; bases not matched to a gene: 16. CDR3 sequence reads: CASSQDIQGALRGIQETQYF. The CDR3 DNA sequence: TGCGCCAGCAGCCAAGATATACAGGGGGCCCTAAGGGGAATACAAGAGACCCAGTACTTC.

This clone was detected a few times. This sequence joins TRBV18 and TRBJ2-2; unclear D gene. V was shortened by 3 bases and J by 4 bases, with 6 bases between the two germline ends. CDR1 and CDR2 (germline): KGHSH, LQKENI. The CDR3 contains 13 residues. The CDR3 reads CASSPLITGELFF. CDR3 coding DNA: TGTGCCAGCTCACCTCTTATCACCGGGGAGCTGTTTTTT.

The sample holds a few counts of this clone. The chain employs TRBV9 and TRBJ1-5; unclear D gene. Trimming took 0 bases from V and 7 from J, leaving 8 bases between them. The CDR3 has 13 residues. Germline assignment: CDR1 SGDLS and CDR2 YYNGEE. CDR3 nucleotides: TGTGCCAGCAGCGTAGGGCACAGCCAGCCCCAGCATTTT. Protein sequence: CASSVGHSQPQHF.

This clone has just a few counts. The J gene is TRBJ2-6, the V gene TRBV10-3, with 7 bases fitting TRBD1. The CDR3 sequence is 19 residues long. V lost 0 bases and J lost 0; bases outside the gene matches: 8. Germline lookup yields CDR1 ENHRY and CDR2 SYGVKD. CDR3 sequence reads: CAISESRGRGISGANVLTF. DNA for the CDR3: TGTGCCATCAGTGAGTCGAGGGGGCGAGGGATCTCTGGGGCCAACGTCCTGACTTTC.